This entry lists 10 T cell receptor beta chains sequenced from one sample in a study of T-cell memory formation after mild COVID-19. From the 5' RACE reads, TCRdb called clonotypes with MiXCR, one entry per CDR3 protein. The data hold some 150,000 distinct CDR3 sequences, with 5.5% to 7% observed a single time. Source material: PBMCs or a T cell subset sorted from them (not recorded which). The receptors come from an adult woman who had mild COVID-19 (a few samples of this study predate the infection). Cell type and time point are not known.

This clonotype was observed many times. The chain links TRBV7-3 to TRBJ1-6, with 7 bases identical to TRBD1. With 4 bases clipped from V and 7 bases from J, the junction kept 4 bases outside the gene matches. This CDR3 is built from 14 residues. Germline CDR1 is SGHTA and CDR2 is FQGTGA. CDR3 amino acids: CASSSGTANSPLHF. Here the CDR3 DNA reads TGTGCCAGCAGCTCCGGGACAGCCAATTCACCCCTCCACTTT.

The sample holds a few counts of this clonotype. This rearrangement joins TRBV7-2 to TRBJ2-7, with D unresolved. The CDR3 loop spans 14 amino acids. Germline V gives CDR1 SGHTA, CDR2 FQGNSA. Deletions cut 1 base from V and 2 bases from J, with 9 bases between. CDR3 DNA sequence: TGTGCCAGCAGCTTAGGGCAGGCCACCTACGAGCAGTACTTC. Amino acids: CASSLGQATYEQYF.

CDR3: CASSMGGQAGYTF. The CDR3 region has the DNA TGTGCCAGCAGTATGGGGGGGCAGGCTGGCTACACCTTC. The chain joins TRBV27 to TRBJ1-2; D is possibly TRBD1 (6 bases). Trimming took off 5 bases at V and 7 bases at J, with 14 bases between the two ends. This CDR3 is 13 amino acids long. Germline CDR1 reads MNHEY; CDR2 reads SMNVEV (reference sequence).

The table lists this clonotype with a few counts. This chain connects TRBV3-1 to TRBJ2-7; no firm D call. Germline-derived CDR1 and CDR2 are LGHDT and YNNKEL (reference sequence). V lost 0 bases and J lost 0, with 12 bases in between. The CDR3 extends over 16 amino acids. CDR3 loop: CASSQDAVLYSYEQYF. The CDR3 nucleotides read TGTGCCAGCAGCCAAGATGCAGTCCTATACTCCTACGAGCAGTACTTC.

CDR3 in DNA: TGTGCCAGCAGTTTGCTTCAGGGCGAAGCTTTCTTT. Translated, it gives CASSLLQGEAFF. The J gene is TRBJ1-1, the V gene TRBV12-3 or TRBV12-4, with D maybe TRBD1 (5 bases). The CDR3 is 12 amino acids. V lost 3 bases, J lost 8 bases, and 10 bases lay in between.

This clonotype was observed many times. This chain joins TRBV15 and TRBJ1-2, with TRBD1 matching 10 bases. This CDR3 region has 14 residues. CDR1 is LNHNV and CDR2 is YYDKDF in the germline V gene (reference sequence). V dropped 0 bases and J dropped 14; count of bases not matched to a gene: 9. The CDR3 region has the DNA TGTGCCACCAGCAGAGATATCTTGGGACAGGGGTATACCTTC. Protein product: CATSRDILGQGYTF.

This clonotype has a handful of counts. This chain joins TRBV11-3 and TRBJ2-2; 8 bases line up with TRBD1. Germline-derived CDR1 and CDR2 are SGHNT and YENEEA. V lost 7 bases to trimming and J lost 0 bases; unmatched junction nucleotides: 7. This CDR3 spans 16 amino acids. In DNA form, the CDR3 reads TGTGCCAGCACCCCAGGGGGCCGCTCGAACACCGGGGAGCTGTTTTTT. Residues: CASTPGGRSNTGELFF.

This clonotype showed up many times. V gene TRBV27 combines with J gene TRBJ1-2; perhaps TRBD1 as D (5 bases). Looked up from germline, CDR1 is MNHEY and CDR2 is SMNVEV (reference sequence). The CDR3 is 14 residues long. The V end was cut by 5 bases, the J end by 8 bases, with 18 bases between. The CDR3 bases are TGTGCCAGCAGTCCCATGCGCGGGACTTTGGGCTACACCTTC. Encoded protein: CASSPMRGTLGYTF.

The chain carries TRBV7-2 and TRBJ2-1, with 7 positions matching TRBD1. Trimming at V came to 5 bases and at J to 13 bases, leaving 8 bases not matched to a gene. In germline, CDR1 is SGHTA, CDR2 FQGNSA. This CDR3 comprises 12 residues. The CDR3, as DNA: TGTGCCAGCAGCGCCGCGACAGGGCATCAGTTCTTC. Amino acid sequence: CASSAATGHQFF.

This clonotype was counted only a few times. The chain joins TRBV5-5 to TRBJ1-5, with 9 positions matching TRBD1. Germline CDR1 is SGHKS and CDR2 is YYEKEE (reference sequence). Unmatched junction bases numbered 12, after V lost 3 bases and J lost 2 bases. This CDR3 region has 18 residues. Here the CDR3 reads CASSSGTGRIGGNQPQHF. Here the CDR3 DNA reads TGTGCCAGCAGCTCCGGGACAGGGCGAATCGGTGGCAATCAGCCCCAGCATTTT.